The source of this T cell receptor (beta chain) is a study of blood T cell repertoires in COVID-19. As for the study in general: Whether acute or convalescent, the COVID-19 samples came from the United States, Italy and Spain. PBMCs, B-cell-depleted T cells, or T cells were the source of the cDNA or gDNA that made up the material.

The V gene's germline CDR1 is KGHSH and CDR2 LQKENI. Trimming removed 0 bases from V and 1 base from J, with 5 bases in between. This CDR3 comprises 14 residues. Measured with immunoSEQ multiplex PCR; TCRdb has only the in-frame clones, and not every one. Here the sample spans 150,000 or so clones, roughly 80% being singletons. Recruitment covered 20 to 25 US areas and drew participants whose ages spanned about 18 to 100 years. Participant reports of clinical history set cohort assignment. The chain has TRBV18 and TRBJ2-3; the D gene is possibly TRBD2 (5 bases). This sequence originates from a man aged 45-60 years who had recovered from COVID-19. Sample: PBMCs or T cells enriched from blood (not recorded which). As DNA, the CDR3 is TGTGCCAGCTCACCACCGCGGGGCACAGATACGCAGTATTTT. This encodes CASSPPRGTDTQYF.